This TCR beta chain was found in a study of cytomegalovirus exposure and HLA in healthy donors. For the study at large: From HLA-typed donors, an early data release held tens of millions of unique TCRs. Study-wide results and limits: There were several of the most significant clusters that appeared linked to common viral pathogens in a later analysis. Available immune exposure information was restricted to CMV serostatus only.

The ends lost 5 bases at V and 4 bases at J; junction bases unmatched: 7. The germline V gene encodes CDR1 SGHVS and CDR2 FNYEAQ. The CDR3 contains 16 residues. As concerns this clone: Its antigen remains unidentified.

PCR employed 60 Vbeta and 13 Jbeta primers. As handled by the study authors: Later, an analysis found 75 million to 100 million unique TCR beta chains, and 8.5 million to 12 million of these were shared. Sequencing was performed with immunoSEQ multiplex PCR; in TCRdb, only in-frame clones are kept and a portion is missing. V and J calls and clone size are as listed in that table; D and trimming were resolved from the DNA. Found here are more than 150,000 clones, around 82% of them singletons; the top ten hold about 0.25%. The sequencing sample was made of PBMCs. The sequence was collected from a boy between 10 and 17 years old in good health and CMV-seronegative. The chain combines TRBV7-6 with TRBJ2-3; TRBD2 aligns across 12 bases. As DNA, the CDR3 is TGTGCCAGCAGCGCCCCTGCTAGCGGGAGGGCAGATACGCAGTATTTT. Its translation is CASSAPASGRADTQYF.